Listed here is a single T cell receptor beta chain. Germline CDR1 and CDR2: MNHEY and SVGAGI. Between the trimmed V and J ends, which lost 2 bases and 3 bases, there was a span of 8 bases. This CDR3 comprises 14 residues. This specimen comes from a study of technical replicates of blood from a handful of donors. Repertoires were generated with immunoSEQ multiplex PCR, while TCRdb's copy carries only in-frame clones and drops some. Altogether 98,000 or so clones are present, 95% being singletons, with the ten largest covering roughly 0.19%. The clonotype originates from a human donor in good health. The chain carries TRBV6-5 and TRBJ1-5; unclear D gene. Source material: T cells isolated from PBMCs. DNA for the CDR3: TGTGCCAGCAGTTACGCCGGTTACAATCAGCCCCAGCATTTT. Translated, it gives CASSYAGYNQPQHF.